This TCR beta chain was found in a study of T cells in tuberculosis (dated by TCRdb to 2017 to 2018). For the study in its entirety: The study combined CD1B tetramers and high-throughput TCR immunosequencing to characterize T cells specific for the mycobacterial lipid antigen glucose monomycolate (GMM). A South African clinical cohort compared IGRA-negative adolescents, IGRA-positive adolescents with latent tuberculosis and adults with active tuberculosis, around 10 per group. PBMC from active tuberculosis patients were archived either before standard anti-tuberculosis treatment began or within 7 days of the start of that treatment. The study at large found these results: An accuracy of 87% (AUROC 0.90) was reached by a classifier using the diverse GMM-specific repertoire, compared with 70% accuracy when GEM motif frequencies were used. Clinical samples were chosen by availability of cryopreserved specimens, and active tuberculosis cases were adults while controls were adolescents. Smaller NN-distances were partly driven by shorter CDR3-alpha lengths in active tuberculosis patients, and statistical significance was not reached for the TCR-beta difference. Active tuberculosis TCR-alpha repertoires showed smaller mean NN-distances to GMM-specific TCRs than IGRA-negative controls, suggesting clonal expansion of these TCRs.

Explained via the paper, the time point label denotes: new active TB diagnosis, blood taken before or within 7 days of starting treatment. Patients with active tuberculosis were defined as newly diagnosed, HIV-seronegative South African adults aged 18 years or older. Confirmation of active tuberculosis was based on positive sputum smear microscopy and/or a positive M. tuberculosis culture. Unsorted cryopreserved PBMC were immunosequenced, covering on average about 100,000 T cells per clinical donor. Remarks on this clone: It lacks a known antigen. One base away there is no much larger clone; base qualities are not given.

The immunoSEQ multiplex PCR assay was used to generate TCR libraries, with TCR-beta and/or TCR-alpha/delta assays applied to each sample. The Illumina high-throughput platform was used to sequence the amplified TCR libraries. The source study handled its data this way. Clustering and dimensionality reduction relied on pairwise TCRdist distances among GMM-specific receptors from T cells that were either sorted ex vivo or expanded in vitro. Each clinical repertoire was scored by mean NN-distance, the average TCRdist to the nearest 10% of tetramer-positive reference sequences. GEM TCR motif frequency was calculated as the fraction of unique TCRs that matched known GEM sequences in V/J usage and CDR3 length. Active tuberculosis was classified by linear discriminant analysis with leave-one-out cross-validation, implemented in scikit-learn. TCRdb took over this immuneACCESS table, retaining in-frame rearrangements with V and J assigned. Such tables are incomplete; in checked studies, under half of the missing clones stem from an unresolved V gene, and the remainder is unexplained. V and J calls and clone size are given by that table; D and trimming were obtained from the DNA. This sample has 25,000 to 35,000 clones in its table, and 90% to 95% of those were observed once. Of the sample, 6.8% falls within the top ten clones.

The TCR was taken from an adult with tuberculosis. The specimen comprised PBMCs, sampled at tuberculosis diagnosis.

The CDR3 reads as follows: CASNRPGDTEAFF. The DNA sequence is as follows: TGTGCCAGCAACCGCCCGGGGGACACTGAAGCTTTCTTT. The V and J segments used are TRBV7-2 and TRBJ1-1, and TRBD1 may be the D gene, going by 5 matching bases. V drops 7 bases and J drops 3 bases, leaving 12 bases in between. The germline V gene specifies SGHTA as CDR1 and FQGNSA as CDR2. Counted from cysteine to phenylalanine, this CDR3 has 13 amino acids. Of the read, only the CDR3 DNA is kept; its 39 bases are in frame from base 1.